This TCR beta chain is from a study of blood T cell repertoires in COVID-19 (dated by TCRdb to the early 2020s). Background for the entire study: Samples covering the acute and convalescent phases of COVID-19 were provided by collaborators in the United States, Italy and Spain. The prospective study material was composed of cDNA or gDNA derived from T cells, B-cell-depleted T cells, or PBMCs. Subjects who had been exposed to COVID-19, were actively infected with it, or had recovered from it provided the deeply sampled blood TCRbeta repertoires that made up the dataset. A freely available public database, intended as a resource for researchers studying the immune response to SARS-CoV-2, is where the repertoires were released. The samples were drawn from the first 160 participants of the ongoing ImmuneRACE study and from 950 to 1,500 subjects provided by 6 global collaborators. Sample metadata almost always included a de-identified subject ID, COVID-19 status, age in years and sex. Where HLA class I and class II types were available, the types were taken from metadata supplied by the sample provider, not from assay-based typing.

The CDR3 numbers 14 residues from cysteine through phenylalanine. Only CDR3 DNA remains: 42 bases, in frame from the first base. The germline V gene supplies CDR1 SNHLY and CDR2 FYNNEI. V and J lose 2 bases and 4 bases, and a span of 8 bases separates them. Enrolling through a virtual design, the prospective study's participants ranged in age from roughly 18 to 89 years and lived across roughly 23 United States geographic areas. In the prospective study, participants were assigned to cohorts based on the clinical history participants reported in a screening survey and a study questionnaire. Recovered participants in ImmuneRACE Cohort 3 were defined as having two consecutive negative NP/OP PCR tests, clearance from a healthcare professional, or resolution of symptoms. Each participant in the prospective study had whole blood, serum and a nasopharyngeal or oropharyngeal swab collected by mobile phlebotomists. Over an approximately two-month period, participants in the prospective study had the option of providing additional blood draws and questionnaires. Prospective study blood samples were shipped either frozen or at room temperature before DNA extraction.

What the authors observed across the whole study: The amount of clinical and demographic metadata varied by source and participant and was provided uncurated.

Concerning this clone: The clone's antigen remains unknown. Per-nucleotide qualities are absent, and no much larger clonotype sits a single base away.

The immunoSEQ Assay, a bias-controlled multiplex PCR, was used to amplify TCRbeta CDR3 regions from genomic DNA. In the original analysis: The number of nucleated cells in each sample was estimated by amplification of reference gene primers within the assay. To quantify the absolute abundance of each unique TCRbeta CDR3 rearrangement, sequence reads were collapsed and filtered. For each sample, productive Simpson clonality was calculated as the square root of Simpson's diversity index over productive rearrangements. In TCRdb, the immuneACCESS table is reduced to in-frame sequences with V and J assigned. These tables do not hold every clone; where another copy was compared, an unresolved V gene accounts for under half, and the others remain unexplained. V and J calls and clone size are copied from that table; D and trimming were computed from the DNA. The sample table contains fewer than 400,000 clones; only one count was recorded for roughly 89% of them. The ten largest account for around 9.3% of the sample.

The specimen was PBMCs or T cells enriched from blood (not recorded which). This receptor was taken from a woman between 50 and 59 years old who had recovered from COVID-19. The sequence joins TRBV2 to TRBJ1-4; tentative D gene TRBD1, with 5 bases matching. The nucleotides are TGTGCCAGCAGTGAACAGGGCGGTAATGAAAAACTGTTTTTT. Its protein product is CASSEQGGNEKLFF.